The 30 T cell receptor beta chains below come from one sample, sequenced in a study of cytomegalovirus exposure and HLA in healthy donors. The method was immunoSEQ multiplex PCR; TCRdb's version includes in-frame clones alone and lacks a portion of them. Of about 110,000 clones in the sample, around 85% are singletons; the top ten hold more than 2.5%. The sequencing sample was made of PBMCs. These receptors were obtained from a woman aged 18-29 years in good health and CMV-seronegative.

This chain joins TRBV13 and TRBJ2-7; maybe TRBD1 (5 bases). Trimming shortened V by 5 bases and J by 2 bases, and 10 bases separated the two germline ends. CDR1 and CDR2 from the germline V gene are PRHDT and FYEKMQ (reference sequence). The CDR3 covers 13 residues. The DNA of the CDR3 is TGTGCCAGCAGCCAGGACAACACCTACGAGCAGTACTTC. Translating it yields CASSQDNTYEQYF.

Within the sample, this clone is medium-sized. The chain uses TRBV19 and TRBJ2-7; perhaps TRBD1 as D (6 bases). This CDR3 has 14 amino acids. V lost 3 bases to trimming and J lost 0 bases, with 9 bases between them. Germline loops: CDR1 LNHDA, CDR2 SQIVND (reference sequence). The CDR3 DNA sequence: TGTGCCAGTAGTATTACAGGGAACTCCTACGAGCAGTACTTC. It yields the protein CASSITGNSYEQYF.

The V and J genes are TRBV6-1 and TRBJ1-5; D not resolved. CDR1 MNHNS and CDR2 SASEGT come from the germline V gene. CDR3 size: 13 residues. Trimming took off 7 bases at V and 0 bases at J, with 7 bases between the two ends. The CDR3 DNA is TGTGCCAGCACCGGTAATAGCAATCAGCCCCAGCATTTT. As protein: CASTGNSNQPQHF.

J is TRBJ2-5 and V is TRBV5-1; the D is unclear. The CDR3 loop spans 12 amino acids. The V gene's germline CDR1 is SGHRS and CDR2 YFSETQ. With 0 bases removed from V and 5 bases from J, the gap between germline ends came to 5 bases. CDR3 coding DNA: TGCGCCAGCAGCTTGGCCCTCGAGACCCAGTACTTC. Encoded protein: CASSLALETQYF.

The rearrangement uses TRBV4-2 and TRBJ2-7; 12 positions agree with TRBD2. Trimming removed 3 bases from V and 5 bases from J; junction bases left unmatched: 5. The CDR3 is made up of 15 amino acids. Germline CDR1 is LGHNA and CDR2 is YNFKEQ. CDR3 in DNA: TGTGCCAGCAGCCACCAACTAGCGGGGGGTAACGAGCAGTACTTC. Translated: CASSHQLAGGNEQYF.

The chain couples TRBV28 to TRBJ2-7; 7 bases agree with TRBD1. This CDR3 is built from 14 residues. The V and J ends lost 6 bases and 2 bases, in that order; junction bases with no gene match: 7. Germline V CDR1 and CDR2: MDHEN, SYDVKM. The CDR3 reads CASSPGTVPYEQYF. CDR3 nucleotide sequence: TGTGCCAGCAGCCCCGGGACAGTTCCCTACGAGCAGTACTTC.

CDR3 coding DNA: TGTGCCAGCAGTTCGGTGGGACAGGGCCACGAGCAGTACTTC. Amino acid sequence: CASSSVGQGHEQYF. The chain joins TRBV27 to TRBJ2-7; TRBD1 matches at 9 bases. CDR3 length: 14 residues. Germline V gives CDR1 MNHEY, CDR2 SMNVEV (reference sequence). After removal of 4 bases from V and 5 bases from J, the junction contained 6 bases not matched to a gene.

This chain uses TRBV30 with TRBJ1-1; D gene unclear. Germline V gives CDR1 GTSNPN, CDR2 SVGIG (reference sequence). Trimming removed 0 bases from V and 5 bases from J, with 10 bases in between. The CDR3 covers 13 residues. CDR3 residues: CAWSVVRWTEAFF. CDR3 nucleotide sequence: TGTGCCTGGAGTGTTGTGAGGTGGACTGAAGCTTTCTTT.

V usage is TRBV6-1 and J usage is TRBJ1-5, with TRBD1 identical over 7 bases. With V trimmed by 7 bases and J by 7 bases, 4 bases remained unmatched. Per germline, CDR1 MNHNS and CDR2 SASEGT. This CDR3 region has 12 residues. CDR3 coding DNA: TGTGCCAGCAAAGGGGGCAGACAGCCCCAGCATTTT. Protein sequence: CASKGGRQPQHF.

As regards this clone: At one of its ends the junction is not consistent with the germline gene, which may arise from a read error. The sample has other DNA sequences that encode this CDR3 too. The V and J genes are TRBV5-1 and TRBJ1-2, with D possibly TRBD1 on 5 matching bases. CDR1 and CDR2 from the germline V gene are SGHRS and YFSETQ. This CDR3 region has 13 residues. The CDR3 here is CASSLGDSYGYTF. Here the CDR3 DNA reads TGCGCCAGCAGCTTGGGGGACTCGTATGGCTATACCTTC.

With respect to this clone: In the same sample, other DNA sequences code for this CDR3. This chain joins TRBV9 and TRBJ2-7; TRBD1 matches at 11 bases. V lost 3 bases and J lost 4; bases outside the gene matches: 6. The CDR3 contains 15 residues. Germline V CDR1 and CDR2: SGDLS, YYNGEE. CDR3 nucleotides: TGTGCCAGCAGCGCGGGGACAGGGGGGACTTACGAGCAGTACTTC. It is translated as CASSAGTGGTYEQYF.

This clone came up a few times. The chain links TRBV5-4 to TRBJ2-2; TRBD2 matches at 13 bases. From germline, CDR1 is SGHNT and CDR2 YYREEE (reference sequence). Unmatched junction bases numbered 8, after V lost 4 bases and J lost 5 bases. This CDR3 spans 17 amino acids. The CDR3 sequence is CASSRTSGGLKTGELFF. CDR3 nucleotides: TGTGCCAGCAGCCGGACTAGCGGGGGATTGAAAACCGGGGAGCTGTTTTTT. Supplemented by reference TRBV5-4 and TRBJ2-2, the full variable domain reads ETGVTQSPTHLIKTRGQQVTLRCSSQSGHNTVSWYQQALGQGPQFIFQYYREEENGRGNFPPRFSGLQFPNYSSELNVNALELDDSALYLCASSRTSGGLKTGELFFGEGSRLTVL.

CDR3 in DNA: TGTGCCATCAATGGACAGAAGAACACTGAAGCTTTCTTT. Amino acids: CAINGQKNTEAFF. The rearrangement links TRBV10-3 to TRBJ1-1; TRBD1 might be the D (6 bases). Trimming shortened V by 7 bases and J by 1 base, and 10 bases separated the two germline ends. CDR1 and CDR2 from the germline V gene are ENHRY and SYGVKD. This CDR3 has 13 residues.

The rearrangement uses TRBV15 and TRBJ1-1; D might be TRBD1 (5 bases). Trimming took off 3 bases at V and 0 bases at J, with 8 bases between the two ends. The CDR3 consists of 14 residues. The V gene's germline CDR1 is LNHNV and CDR2 YYDKDF (reference sequence). The CDR3 sequence: CATSRKTVNTEAFF. The CDR3 nucleotides are TGTGCCACCAGCAGGAAGACAGTGAACACTGAAGCTTTCTTT.

This sequence joins TRBV7-8 and TRBJ2-1; D is ambiguous. The CDR3 spans 14 residues. Germline CDR1 is SGHVS and CDR2 is FQNEAQ. Trimming left V 5 bases short and J 4 bases short, with 12 bases between. CDR3 sequence: CASSQAAPYNEQFF. The CDR3 region has the DNA TGTGCCAGCAGCCAAGCTGCCCCGTACAATGAGCAGTTCTTC.

The rearrangement uses TRBV7-9 and TRBJ2-7; 8 bases align to TRBD1. The CDR3 runs 14 residues. Germline V lookup: CDR1 SEHNR, CDR2 FQNEAQ (reference sequence). The trim removed 5 bases at V and 1 base at J, leaving 4 bases unmatched. The CDR3 here is CASSGGTGSYEQYF. The CDR3 DNA reads as TGTGCCAGCAGCGGAGGGACAGGATCCTACGAGCAGTACTTC.

The V and J genes are TRBV7-3 and TRBJ2-3; TRBD2 matches 12 bases. Germline CDR1 reads SGHTA; CDR2 reads FQGTGA. The CDR3 consists of 17 residues. The V segment lost 5 bases and the J segment 0 bases; nucleotides outside the gene matches: 6. Written as DNA, the CDR3 is TGTGCCAGCAGCCAGGGACTAGCGGGCACTAGCACAGATACGCAGTATTTT. Amino acid sequence: CASSQGLAGTSTDTQYF.

V is TRBV4-1 and J is TRBJ2-6; D not certain. The V gene lost 4 bases and the J gene lost 0 bases, with 7 bases spanning the gap. Germline assignment: CDR1 MGHRA and CDR2 YSYEKL. The CDR3 loop spans 15 amino acids. The CDR3 nucleotides read TGCGCCAGCAGCCCTACAGACTCTGGGGCCAACGTCCTGACTTTC. Amino acids: CASSPTDSGANVLTF.

This rearrangement joins TRBV14 to TRBJ2-7; D ambiguous. The V and J ends lost 1 base and 5 bases respectively, with 15 bases between them. The CDR3 is made up of 15 amino acids. CDR1 and CDR2 from the germline V gene are SGHDN and FVKESK. The CDR3 DNA is TGTGCCAGCAGCCAAGTGGGCCCCCCGTGGGACGAGCAGTACTTC. Translation gives CASSQVGPPWDEQYF.

The chain has TRBV27 and TRBJ1-2; D gene ambiguous. This CDR3 comprises 17 residues. Trimming left V 5 bases short and J 3 bases short, with 22 bases between. The germline gives CDR1 MNHEY, CDR2 SMNVEV (reference sequence). CDR3 region: CASSPTLEETSYYGYTF. CDR3 DNA: TGTGCCAGCAGTCCGACCCTAGAGGAGACCTCTTACTATGGCTACACCTTC.

This chain joins TRBV7-9 and TRBJ2-6; D is perhaps TRBD2 (5 bases). This CDR3 comprises 17 residues. V was trimmed by 3 bases and J by 2 bases, leaving 14 bases between them. Germline CDR1 SEHNR, CDR2 FQNEAQ (reference sequence). The CDR3 bases are TGTGCCAGCAGCTTTCCGGACGGGATTGCTGGGGCCAACGTCCTGACTTTC. It is translated as CASSFPDGIAGANVLTF.

The J gene is TRBJ2-7, the V gene TRBV5-1; 11 nucleotides agree with TRBD1. V gave up 0 bases and J gave up 1 base; unmatched junction bases: 18. Germline V gives CDR1 SGHRS, CDR2 YFSETQ. CDR3 length: 21 amino acids. CDR3 in amino acids: CASSLVGPAGQGVLQSYEQYF. The CDR3 DNA reads as TGCGCCAGCAGCTTGGTGGGACCGGCGGGACAGGGGGTCCTTCAGTCCTACGAGCAGTACTTC.

V gene TRBV25-1 combines with J gene TRBJ1-5; D is ambiguous. The CDR3 runs to 16 residues. The germline V gene has CDR1 MGHDK and CDR2 SYGVNS. Trimming took 3 bases from V and 3 from J, leaving 15 bases between them. The CDR3 spells CASSDSGGELNQPQHF. CDR3 in DNA: TGTGCCAGCAGTGATTCGGGAGGCGAGCTCAATCAGCCCCAGCATTTT.

The rearrangement joins TRBV11-2 to TRBJ1-4; D is ambiguous. The CDR3 totals 16 residues. Germline loops: CDR1 SGHAT, CDR2 FQNNGV. V lost 1 base to trimming and J lost 4 bases, with 13 bases between them. The CDR3 bases are TGTGCCAGCAGCTTAGGCTCCCGGTTTCTTAATGAAAAACTGTTTTTT. Protein product: CASSLGSRFLNEKLFF. Drawing the rest from reference TRBV11-2 and TRBJ1-4, the complete variable domain is EAGVAQSPRYKIIEKRQSVAFWCNPISGHATLYWYQQILGQGPKLLIQFQNNGVVDDSQLPKDRFSAERLKGVDSTLKIQPAKLEDSAVYLCASSLGSRFLNEKLFFGSGTQLSVL.

The chain carries TRBV5-6 and TRBJ1-2, with D perhaps TRBD1 (5 bases). Trimming removed 4 bases from V and 1 base from J, with 14 bases in between. This CDR3 region has 15 residues. The germline gives CDR1 SGHDT, CDR2 YYEEEE. The CDR3 DNA sequence: TGTGCCAGCAGCCGACCAGGGTCCCTTAACTATGGCTACACCTTC. It encodes CASSRPGSLNYGYTF.

The chain is built from TRBV10-3 and TRBJ1-1; D is ambiguous. The CDR3 is 14 amino acids. Per germline, CDR1 ENHRY and CDR2 SYGVKD. Trimming took off 9 bases at V and 1 base at J, with 15 bases between the two ends. The CDR3 region is CAIYEGDGNTEAFF. CDR3 DNA: TGTGCCATATATGAGGGAGACGGGAACACTGAAGCTTTCTTT.

The chain recombines TRBV25-1 with TRBJ1-2; a weak D match, TRBD1 (6 bases). Germline CDR1 and CDR2: MGHDK and SYGVNS. V lost 10 bases, J lost 9 bases, and 24 bases lay in between. The CDR3 has 14 residues. CDR3 sequence: CATTPKDRKGSYTF. The CDR3 DNA reads as TGTGCCACTACGCCCAAGGACAGAAAGGGAAGCTACACCTTC.

The rearrangement joins TRBV6-5 to TRBJ2-7; 8 nucleotides align to TRBD1. The ends lost 10 bases at V and 0 bases at J; junction bases unmatched: 2. Germline loops: CDR1 MNHEY, CDR2 SVGAGI. The CDR3 totals 12 residues. The CDR3 DNA sequence: TGTGCCACCGGACAGGGCTCCTACGAGCAGTACTTC. Protein product: CATGQGSYEQYF.

This clone appeared a few times. This chain connects TRBV19 to TRBJ1-2; 7 bases match TRBD1. This CDR3 contains 14 residues. Germline trimming cut 10 bases from V and 4 bases from J; bases unmatched to any gene: 12. The germline CDR1 and CDR2 sequences are LNHDA and SQIVND (reference sequence). The CDR3 loop reads CATATGTDIYGYTF. The CDR3 region has the DNA TGTGCCACCGCTACCGGGACAGACATCTATGGCTACACCTTC. Based on the CDR3 plus reference TRBV19 and TRBJ1-2, the full variable domain is DGGITQSPKYLFRKEGQNVTLSCEQNLNHDAMYWYRQDPGQGLRLIYYSQIVNDFQKGDIAEGYSVSREKKESFPLTVTSAQKNPTAFYLCATATGTDIYGYTFGSGTRLTVV.

The chain carries TRBV7-7 and TRBJ2-3, with 12 positions matching TRBD2. The trim removed 5 bases at V and 0 bases at J, leaving 12 bases unmatched. The CDR3 has 19 amino acids. CDR1 and CDR2 from the germline V gene are SSHAT and FNYEAQ (reference sequence). This chain's CDR3 is CASSPHPYTSGGSTDTQYF. The CDR3 bases are TGTGCCAGCAGCCCACACCCATATACTAGCGGGGGGAGCACAGATACGCAGTATTTT.